The 26 T cell receptor beta chains reported below all come from one sample, sequenced in a study of radiotherapy plus CTLA-4 blockade in lung cancer. TCRdb keeps only in-frame clones here, not all; method: immunoSEQ multiplex PCR. The sample lists 53,000 or so clones; roughly 88% were seen once. The material sequenced was peripheral blood, taken from a patient treated with radiotherapy plus ipilimumab. The receptors derive from a human donor with non-small cell lung cancer whose response to radiotherapy plus ipilimumab could not be evaluated.

The chain's CDR3 is CASSLDTGITYGYTF. The CDR3 DNA is TGTGCCAGCAGCTTAGATACAGGGATAACATATGGCTACACCTTC. J is TRBJ1-2 and V is TRBV11-2; possible D gene TRBD1, 6 bases. V was trimmed by 0 bases and J by 5 bases, leaving 13 bases between them. The CDR3 consists of 15 residues. Germline V gene sequence: CDR1 SGHAT, CDR2 FQNNGV.

The V and J genes are TRBV7-2 and TRBJ2-7; no definite D call. V shed 3 bases and J shed 2 bases, with 5 bases lying between them. CDR1 and CDR2 from the germline V gene are SGHTA and FQGNSA. The CDR3 covers 12 residues. The CDR3 DNA reads TGTGCCAGCAGCTTGGCCCCCTACGAGCAGTACTTC. Its protein is CASSLAPYEQYF.

The chain links TRBV4-3 to TRBJ1-3, with D uncertain. The CDR3 length is 15 residues. Between the trimmed V and J ends, which lost 0 bases and 0 bases, there was a span of 6 bases. Per germline, CDR1 LGHNA and CDR2 YSLEER. The CDR3 DNA is TGCGCCAGCAGCCAAGATGGGAGCTCTGGAAACACCATATATTTT. Its protein product is CASSQDGSSGNTIYF.

This clone was recorded a few times. V is TRBV28 and J is TRBJ1-5, with D possibly TRBD1 on 6 matching bases. Looked up from germline, CDR1 is MDHEN and CDR2 is SYDVKM. This CDR3 has 14 amino acids. The V and J ends lost 6 bases and 2 bases respectively, with 11 bases between them. Written as DNA, the CDR3 is TGTGCCAGCAGCACACCAGGGGGCAATCAGCCCCAGCATTTT. Protein: CASSTPGGNQPQHF.

The rearrangement links TRBV5-1 to TRBJ1-4, with a weak D call TRBD1 (5 bases). Germline V lookup: CDR1 SGHRS, CDR2 YFSETQ. This CDR3 is built from 14 residues. V was pared by 4 bases and J by 5 bases, with 12 bases between. The CDR3 nucleotides read TGCGCCAGCAGCCCGGACACCTTAAATGAAAAACTGTTTTTT. Amino acid sequence: CASSPDTLNEKLFF. Full variable domain (rest looked up from reference TRBV5-1 and TRBJ1-4): KAGVTQTPRYLIKTRGQQVTLSCSPISGHRSVSWYQQTPGQGLQFLFEYFSETQRNKGNFPGRFSGRQFSNSRSEMNVSTLELGDSALYLCASSPDTLNEKLFFGSGTQLSVL.

The rearrangement uses TRBV5-6 and TRBJ2-6, with D possibly matching TRBD2 (6 bases). Germline V lookup: CDR1 SGHDT, CDR2 YYEEEE. V was shortened by 1 base and J by 4 bases, with 12 bases between the two germline ends. The CDR3 spans 16 residues. CDR3 coding DNA: TGTGCCAGCAGCTTGCCCTGGACTACCGGGGCCAACGTCCTGACTTTC. Translating gives CASSLPWTTGANVLTF. Looking up the rest from reference TRBV5-6 and TRBJ2-6 gives the full variable domain: DAGVTQSPTHLIKTRGQQVTLRCSPKSGHDTVSWYQQALGQGPQFIFQYYEEEERQRGNFPDRFSGHQFPNYSSELNVNALLLGDSALYLCASSLPWTTGANVLTFGAGSRLTVL.

The chain uses TRBV19 and TRBJ2-2; tentative D call: TRBD2 (6 bases). Trimming took 5 bases from V and 9 from J, leaving 16 bases between them. This CDR3 is built from 14 residues. CDR1 is LNHDA and CDR2 is SQIVND in the germline V gene (reference sequence). The CDR3: CASSGSEGTRELFF. CDR3 DNA sequence: TGTGCCAGTAGTGGCTCGGAGGGCACGAGGGAGCTGTTTTTT.

The CDR3: CASSMGGGAAPNYGYTF. In DNA form, the CDR3 reads TGTGCCAGTAGTATGGGGGGGGGAGCTGCTCCCAACTATGGCTACACCTTC. V and J are TRBV19 and TRBJ1-2; tentative D call: TRBD1 (5 bases). The V gene lost 3 bases and the J gene lost 2 bases, with 19 bases spanning the gap. The CDR3 covers 17 residues. Germline V lookup: CDR1 LNHDA, CDR2 SQIVND (reference sequence).

This chain uses TRBV9 with TRBJ2-5; 9 positions match TRBD1. The CDR3 runs 15 residues. V lost 1 base, J lost 5 bases, and 6 bases stayed unmatched. CDR1 is SGDLS, CDR2 YYNGEE, per germline. Here the CDR3 DNA reads TGTGCCAGCAGCGTAACGGGACAGGGAATGGAGACCCAGTACTTC. It specifies CASSVTGQGMETQYF.

The V gene is TRBV7-7, the J gene TRBJ2-1; 13 bases agree with TRBD2. V gave up 5 bases and J gave up 10 bases; unmatched junction bases: 11. The CDR3 consists of 16 residues. Germline V gene lookup returns CDR1 SSHAT and CDR2 FNYEAQ (reference sequence). CDR3 residues: CASSPGLAGANREQFF. In nucleotides, the CDR3 is TGTGCCAGCAGCCCAGGACTAGCGGGAGCTAACAGGGAGCAGTTCTTC. Variable domain in full (rest from reference TRBV7-7 and TRBJ2-1): GAGVSQSPRYKVTKRGQDVTLRCDPISSHATLYWYQQALGQGPEFLTYFNYEAQPDKSGLPSDRFSAERPEGSISTLTIQRTEQRDSAMYRCASSPGLAGANREQFFGPGTRLTVL.

This chain joins TRBV6-1 and TRBJ1-2, with 11 bases lining up with TRBD1. CDR3 length: 13 residues. J was trimmed by 5 bases and V by 11 bases; bases with no gene match: 7. The germline gives CDR1 MNHNS, CDR2 SASEGT. The DNA of the CDR3 is TGTGCCGCCTCCGGGACAGGGGGTTATGGCTACACCTTC. Its protein product is CAASGTGGYGYTF.

The chain carries TRBV27 and TRBJ1-2; D uncertain. The CDR3 loop spans 16 amino acids. Germline CDR1 MNHEY, CDR2 SMNVEV (reference sequence). V shed 2 bases and J shed 7 bases, with 20 bases lying between them. The CDR3 loop reads CASSLESRIALSGYTF. The CDR3 coding sequence is TGTGCCAGCAGTTTAGAAAGTAGAATAGCCCTAAGTGGCTACACCTTC.

This chain joins TRBV6-5 and TRBJ1-2; D is ambiguous. The CDR3 has 15 residues. CDR1 is MNHEY, CDR2 SVGAGI, per germline. Trimming pared 9 bases from V and 2 bases from J, leaving 19 bases between. CDR3 bases: TGTGCCAGTCTTCCGTCGGGGATCACGAACTATGGCTACACCTTC. Protein: CASLPSGITNYGYTF.

This chain uses TRBV29-1 with TRBJ1-3; perhaps TRBD1 as D (5 bases). Germline CDR1 and CDR2: SQVTM and ANQGSEA. This CDR3 is 13 amino acids long. Trimming left V 4 bases short and J 4 bases short, with 11 bases between. The CDR3 protein is CSVAREAGNTIYF. For the CDR3, the DNA is TGCAGCGTTGCCAGGGAGGCAGGAAACACCATATATTTT.

J is TRBJ2-1 and V is TRBV5-1, with D maybe TRBD1 (7 bases). This CDR3 has 15 amino acids. V was pared by 6 bases and J by 4 bases, with 17 bases between. CDR1 is SGHRS, CDR2 YFSETQ, per germline. This CDR3 reads CASNSAQGGYNEQFF. In DNA, the CDR3 is TGCGCCAGCAACTCTGCCCAGGGGGGTTACAATGAGCAGTTCTTC.

The chain links TRBV18 to TRBJ2-7; 7 nucleotides agree with TRBD1. Germline loops: CDR1 KGHSH, CDR2 LQKENI. The CDR3 runs to 14 residues. Trimming took 4 bases from V and 7 from J; bases not matched to a gene: 10. This CDR3 reads CASSRGQPGEEQYF. In DNA, the CDR3 is TGTGCCAGCTCACGGGGACAGCCCGGGGAGGAGCAGTACTTC.

The genes are TRBV5-1 and TRBJ2-5, with D unresolved. V gave up 5 bases and J gave up 3 bases, with 14 bases separating them. Per the germline V gene, CDR1 is SGHRS and CDR2 is YFSETQ. The CDR3 consists of 14 residues. The chain's CDR3 is CASRDPGSKETQYF. The CDR3 nucleotides read TGCGCCAGCAGAGATCCCGGGTCGAAAGAGACCCAGTACTTC.

There are a few counts of this clone. The rearrangement uses TRBV30 and TRBJ2-7; 9 bases are shared with TRBD1. The germline gives CDR1 GTSNPN, CDR2 SVGIG (reference sequence). The CDR3 is 14 amino acids. Trimming cost V 5 bases and J 2 bases; bases outside gene matches: 7. CDR3 bases: TGTGCCTGGTCCCCCGGGACAGGGCCCTACGAGCAGTACTTC. Translated: CAWSPGTGPYEQYF.

V gene TRBV2 combines with J gene TRBJ2-1; D may be TRBD2 (6 bases). Germline CDR1 is SNHLY and CDR2 is FYNNEI. V shed 4 bases and J shed 0 bases, with 10 bases lying between them. The CDR3 sequence is 15 residues long. In DNA, the CDR3 is TGTGCCAGCAGTGTGGCGGGGCGCTCCTACAATGAGCAGTTCTTC. Translating gives CASSVAGRSYNEQFF.

This chain joins TRBV28 and TRBJ1-6, with 7 positions matching TRBD1. V trimming: 11 bases; J trimming: 6 bases; junction bases outside the gene matches: 16. The V gene's germline CDR1 is MDHEN and CDR2 SYDVKM. There are 16 residues in the CDR3. The CDR3 DNA is TGTGCCGCGTTACTCCGGGACAGCCCTTTTAATTCACCCCTCCACTTT. Amino acid sequence: CAALLRDSPFNSPLHF. The full variable domain, with the rest looked up from reference TRBV28 and TRBJ1-6, is DVKVTQSSRYLVKRTGEKVFLECVQDMDHENMFWYRQDPGLGLRLIYFSYDVKMKEKGDIPEGYSVSREKKERFSLILESASTNQTSMYLCAALLRDSPFNSPLHFGNGTRLTVT.

The chain is built from TRBV7-2 and TRBJ2-1, with D perhaps TRBD1 (6 bases). CDR3 size: 12 residues. Per the germline V gene, CDR1 is SGHTA and CDR2 is FQGNSA. Trimming cost V 6 bases and J 5 bases, with 8 bases left between them. The CDR3 sequence: CASSRQDNEQFF. The CDR3, as DNA: TGTGCCAGCAGTAGACAGGACAATGAGCAGTTCTTC. The variable domain in full, with the rest retrieved from reference TRBV7-2 and TRBJ2-1, is GAGVSQSPSNKVTEKGKDVELRCDPISGHTALYWYRQSLGQGLEFLIYFQGNSAPDKSGLPSDRFSAERTGGSVSTLTIQRTQQEDSAVYLCASSRQDNEQFFGPGTRLTVL.

The chain links TRBV5-1 to TRBJ1-1, with a possible D match to TRBD1 (6 bases). The CDR3 consists of 15 residues. Trimming left V 4 bases short and J 0 bases short, with 13 bases between. Germline CDR1 is SGHRS and CDR2 is YFSETQ. CDR3 nucleotides: TGCGCCAGCAGCCACGAGCAGGGGTTGAACACTGAAGCTTTCTTT. Its protein is CASSHEQGLNTEAFF.

The rearrangement links TRBV6-5 to TRBJ1-2, with 8 bases matching TRBD1. V was clipped by 2 bases and J by 4 bases; unmatched bases: 6. The germline gives CDR1 MNHEY, CDR2 SVGAGI. The CDR3 spans 15 residues. The CDR3 region is CASSYRDRRTYGYTF. CDR3 in DNA: TGTGCCAGCAGTTACCGGGACAGGAGGACCTATGGCTACACCTTC.

The rearrangement uses TRBV27 and TRBJ1-2; perhaps TRBD1 as D (6 bases). Trimming took off 8 bases at V and 4 bases at J, with 14 bases between the two ends. Germline lookup yields CDR1 MNHEY and CDR2 SMNVEV (reference sequence). The CDR3 length is 13 residues. The CDR3 nucleotides are TGTGCCAGCTCCCCGGGGGGCGGCTATGGCTACACCTTC. Translating it yields CASSPGGGYGYTF.

The chain is built from TRBV9 and TRBJ2-7, with 9 bases that match TRBD1. CDR1 SGDLS and CDR2 YYNGEE come from the germline V gene. The CDR3 covers 15 residues. With 4 bases clipped from V and 5 bases from J, the junction kept 10 bases outside the gene matches. Here the CDR3 DNA reads TGTGCCAGCAGCTCCTCCGGGACAGGGTACCACGAGCAGTACTTC. Its protein is CASSSSGTGYHEQYF.

The chain has TRBV7-7 and TRBJ2-1, with D possibly matching TRBD1 (6 bases). The germline V gene has CDR1 SSHAT and CDR2 FNYEAQ (reference sequence). The ends were cut back, 5 bases at V and 4 bases at J, with 15 bases in the middle. This CDR3 has 15 residues. This chain's CDR3 is CASSADSPGYNEQFF. Written as DNA, the CDR3 is TGTGCCAGCAGCGCGGACAGCCCTGGGTACAATGAGCAGTTCTTC.